This record covers a single T cell receptor (beta chain). This sample is drawn from a study of blood T cell repertoires in COVID-19. Study-wide background: The origin of the acute and convalescent COVID-19 samples was the United States, Italy and Spain. PBMCs, B-cell-depleted T cells, or T cells provided the cDNA or gDNA that made up the material.

Source study methods: It was from reference gene primer amplification that nucleated cell counts were estimated. Only in-frame clones appear in the TCRdb table, and some are missing; sequencing was by immunoSEQ multiplex PCR. D and trimming were read from the DNA, whereas the V and J calls and clone size are those reported in that table. The sample lists around 31,000 clones; about 90% were seen once. This CDR3 is 16 amino acids long. The V and J ends lost 4 bases and 7 bases respectively, with 20 bases between them. CDR1 and CDR2 from the germline V gene are LNHDA and SQIVND (reference sequence). The TCR was taken from a human donor with active COVID-19. The donor label of this sample is uncertain. Source material: peripheral blood. This chain links TRBV19 with TRBJ2-1, with D possibly TRBD2 on 7 matching bases. CDR3 sequence (DNA): TGTGCCAGTAGTAGAGGGGGTGGCGGGAGACTTAATGAGCAGTTCTTC. Residues: CASSRGGGGRLNEQFF.